Each of the 21 T cell receptor beta chains below was sequenced from the same sample in a study of technical replicates of blood from a few donors. The protocol was immunoSEQ multiplex PCR, while the TCRdb copy is restricted to in-frame clones and leaves out a portion. The sample lists roughly 56,000 clones; 80% to 90% were seen once. The sample comprised PBMCs. Every receptor here comes from a human donor in good health. Some clones in this sample may be carry-over from other donors' samples.

The V call is TRBV6-6, the J call TRBJ1-2; 12 bases map to TRBD1. This CDR3 has 15 amino acids. CDR1 and CDR2 (germline): MNHNY, SVGAGI (reference sequence). The V gene end was trimmed by 7 bases and the J gene end by 7 bases; junction bases not matched to a gene: 10. CDR3 residues: CASNRDRGPSGGYTF. The CDR3 DNA follows: TGTGCCAGCAATAGGGACAGGGGGCCCTCCGGTGGCTACACCTTC.

The rearrangement uses TRBV6-5 and TRBJ2-4; maybe TRBD1 (5 bases). The CDR3 contains 13 residues. The germline gives CDR1 MNHEY, CDR2 SVGAGI. V lost 9 bases to trimming and J lost 0 bases, with 9 bases between them. The chain's CDR3 is CASQGLAKNIQYF. CDR3 nucleotide sequence: TGTGCCAGTCAGGGATTAGCCAAAAACATTCAGTACTTC.

A few counts support this clone. The chain couples TRBV9 to TRBJ1-1, with D uncertain. From germline, CDR1 is SGDLS and CDR2 YYNGEE. The ends were cut back, 3 bases at V and 3 bases at J, with 12 bases in the middle. This CDR3 spans 14 amino acids. This CDR3 is CASSAPERDTEAFF. The CDR3 DNA is TGTGCCAGCAGCGCCCCAGAGAGGGACACTGAAGCTTTCTTT.

This chain links TRBV7-2 with TRBJ2-5, with 8 bases fitting TRBD2. V lost 1 base and J lost 5; bases outside the gene matches: 3. The germline CDR1 and CDR2 sequences are SGHTA and FQGNSA. This CDR3 region has 14 residues. In DNA, the CDR3 is TGTGCCAGCAGCTTAGGAAGCGGGGGCGAGACCCAGTACTTC. Translated: CASSLGSGGETQYF.

The chain joins TRBV7-2 to TRBJ1-1; D is ambiguous. Germline V lookup: CDR1 SGHTA, CDR2 FQGNSA. This CDR3 contains 13 residues. V was pared by 6 bases and J by 5 bases, with 13 bases between. CDR3 residues: CASSFRLETEAFF. The CDR3 DNA is TGTGCCAGCAGTTTTCGCTTGGAGACTGAAGCTTTCTTT.

The chain uses TRBV19 and TRBJ1-1, with a tentative D call TRBD1 (5 bases). V was cut by 7 bases and J by 7 bases, with 19 bases left in between. Germline-derived CDR1 and CDR2 are LNHDA and SQIVND (reference sequence). This CDR3 region has 14 residues. CDR3 loop: CASTTGEIQVEAFF. The DNA of the CDR3 is TGTGCCAGTACCACGGGGGAAATACAGGTTGAAGCTTTCTTT.

This chain links TRBV6-6 with TRBJ1-2; D is unresolved. V shed 4 bases and J shed 4 bases, with 7 bases lying between them. This CDR3 is built from 12 residues. CDR1 is MNHNY and CDR2 is SVGAGI in the germline V gene (reference sequence). CDR3 bases: TGTGCCAGCAGTTTCGAGGGCTATGGCTACACCTTC. Amino acids: CASSFEGYGYTF.

The J gene is TRBJ2-1, the V gene TRBV10-3, with TRBD2 matching 7 bases. Germline CDR1 reads ENHRY; CDR2 reads SYGVKD. Germline trimming cut 6 bases from V and 1 base from J; bases unmatched to any gene: 6. This CDR3 spans 15 amino acids. The chain's CDR3 is CAISLSGLSYNEQFF. The CDR3 coding sequence is TGTGCCATCAGCCTTAGCGGGTTATCCTACAATGAGCAGTTCTTC.

In nucleotides, the CDR3 is TGTGCCAGTAGTATGGGGACAGGGTACGTTGGCTACACCTTC. It encodes CASSMGTGYVGYTF. The rearrangement links TRBV19 to TRBJ1-2; 9 bases map to TRBD1. V was clipped by 3 bases and J by 7 bases; unmatched bases: 6. The CDR3 totals 14 residues. CDR1 is LNHDA and CDR2 is SQIVND in the germline V gene (reference sequence).

V usage is TRBV7-9 and J usage is TRBJ1-4; D perhaps matches TRBD1 (5 bases). This CDR3 has 14 residues. In germline, CDR1 is SEHNR, CDR2 FQNEAQ (reference sequence). V dropped 5 bases and J dropped 5 bases, with 12 bases sitting between them. In DNA form, the CDR3 reads TGTGCCAGCAGCCCCGGTGGGGCAAATGAAAAACTGTTTTTT. This encodes CASSPGGANEKLFF.

CDR3 sequence (DNA): TGCGCCAGCAGCCAAGTGGTAGGTGGCAGGGCTAACTATGGCTACACCTTC. Translating it yields CASSQVVGGRANYGYTF. The chain employs TRBV4-3 and TRBJ1-2, with D perhaps matching TRBD1 (5 bases). V lost 1 base, J lost 0 bases, and 15 bases lay in between. This CDR3 has 17 amino acids. Germline V gene lookup returns CDR1 LGHNA and CDR2 YSLEER.

The chain employs TRBV4-2 and TRBJ1-6; D ambiguous. Germline V gives CDR1 LGHNA, CDR2 YNFKEQ. Between the trimmed V and J ends, which lost 1 base and 8 bases, there was a span of 12 bases. CDR3 length: 15 amino acids. CDR3 loop: CASSQVVERDSPLHF. The CDR3 DNA follows: TGTGCCAGCAGCCAAGTAGTCGAACGGGATTCACCCCTCCACTTT.

The chain carries TRBV5-6 and TRBJ2-1, with D perhaps TRBD2 (5 bases). Trimming removed 0 bases from V and 7 bases from J, with 17 bases in between. The germline V gene encodes CDR1 SGHDT and CDR2 YYEEEE. This CDR3 region has 16 residues. The DNA for the CDR3 is TGTGCCAGCAGCTTGGGAGGGATCCTCCTGGAGAATGAGCAGTTCTTC. This sequence encodes CASSLGGILLENEQFF.

This clone was detected only once. V gene TRBV18 combines with J gene TRBJ1-1; D is possibly TRBD1 (5 bases). The germline V gene encodes CDR1 KGHSH and CDR2 LQKENI. V shed 2 bases and J shed 1 base, with 8 bases lying between them. CDR3 length: 14 amino acids. CDR3 loop: CASSPGARNTEAFF. For the CDR3, the DNA is TGTGCCAGCTCACCAGGGGCCAGGAACACTGAAGCTTTCTTT.

In nucleotides, the CDR3 is TGTGCCAGCAGCTTACCGGGAAACTATGGCTACACCTTC. Its protein product is CASSLPGNYGYTF. The chain is built from TRBV7-2 and TRBJ1-2, with D hard to call. Germline V lookup: CDR1 SGHTA, CDR2 FQGNSA. V dropped 2 bases and J dropped 2 bases, with 6 bases sitting between them. The CDR3 is 13 amino acids.

This chain connects TRBV2 to TRBJ2-5, with D unclear. Germline V CDR1 and CDR2: SNHLY, FYNNEI. The CDR3 sequence is 14 residues long. The V end was cut by 3 bases, the J end by 2 bases, with 10 bases between. Here the CDR3 DNA reads TGTGCCAGCAGTGACGGTGGCGGTCAAGAGACCCAGTACTTC. Translation: CASSDGGGQETQYF.

V and J are TRBV29-1 and TRBJ2-3, with no clear D. V dropped 4 bases and J dropped 4 bases, with 9 bases sitting between them. Per the germline V gene, CDR1 is SQVTM and CDR2 is ANQGSEA. The CDR3 totals 12 residues. Here the CDR3 reads CSVALRADTQYF. The CDR3 DNA is TGCAGCGTTGCTCTCCGGGCAGATACGCAGTATTTT.

By share of the sample, this clone is large (0.1 to 1%). The chain joins TRBV19 to TRBJ1-1; weak D call: TRBD1 (6 bases). Trimming shortened V by 7 bases and J by 6 bases, and 18 bases separated the two germline ends. Germline V gene data show CDR1 as LNHDA and CDR2 as SQIVND (reference sequence). The CDR3 is made up of 14 amino acids. For the CDR3, the DNA is TGTGCCAGTACCGACGGGGGCGGGGGGCCTGAAGCTTTCTTT. It translates to CASTDGGGGPEAFF.

This chain links TRBV18 with TRBJ1-1, with D tentatively TRBD1 (6 bases). V lost 4 bases and J 2 bases, leaving 8 bases between the germline ends. CDR1 is KGHSH and CDR2 is LQKENI in the germline V gene. CDR3 length: 13 amino acids. The CDR3 region has the DNA TGTGCCAGCTCACGAGGGGGTAACACTGAAGCTTTCTTT. Encoded protein: CASSRGGNTEAFF.

This chain connects TRBV6-5 to TRBJ1-6; TRBD1 aligns across 8 bases. CDR3 length: 13 residues. CDR1 is MNHEY, CDR2 SVGAGI, per germline. V was clipped by 8 bases and J by 8 bases; unmatched bases: 5. CDR3 DNA sequence: TGTGCCAGCGGAACAGGGGGGGATTCACCCCTCCACTTT. Translation: CASGTGGDSPLHF.

The chain couples TRBV23-1 to TRBJ2-7, with TRBD1 matching 9 bases. TRBV23-1 falls under the ORF class, with uncertain function. This CDR3 spans 17 amino acids. Losses at the gene ends were 0 bases for V and 0 bases for J; bases not matched to a gene: 6. The CDR3 protein is CASSQSGTGCGSYEQYF. The CDR3 DNA reads TGCGCCAGCAGTCAATCGGGGACAGGGTGTGGCTCCTACGAGCAGTACTTC.